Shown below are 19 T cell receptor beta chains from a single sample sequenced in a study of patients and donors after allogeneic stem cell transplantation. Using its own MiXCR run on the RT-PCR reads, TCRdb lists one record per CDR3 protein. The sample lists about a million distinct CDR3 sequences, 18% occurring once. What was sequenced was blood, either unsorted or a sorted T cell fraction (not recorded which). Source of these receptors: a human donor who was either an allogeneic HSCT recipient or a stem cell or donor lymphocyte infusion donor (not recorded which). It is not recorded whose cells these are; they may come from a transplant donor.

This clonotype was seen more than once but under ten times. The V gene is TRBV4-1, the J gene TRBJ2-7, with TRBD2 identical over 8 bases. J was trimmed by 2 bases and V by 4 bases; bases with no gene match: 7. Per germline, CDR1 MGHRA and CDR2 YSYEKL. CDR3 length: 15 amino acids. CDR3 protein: CASSPGGGRTYEQYF. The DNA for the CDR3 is TGCGCCAGCAGCCCCGGGGGGGGACGAACCTACGAGCAGTACTTC.

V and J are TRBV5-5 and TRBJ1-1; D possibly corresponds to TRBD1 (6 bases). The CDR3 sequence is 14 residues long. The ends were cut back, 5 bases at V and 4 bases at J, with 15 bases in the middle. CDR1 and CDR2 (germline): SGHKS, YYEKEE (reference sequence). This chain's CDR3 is CASSKGGLGTEAFF. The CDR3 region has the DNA TGTGCCAGCAGTAAGGGGGGTCTGGGCACTGAAGCTTTCTTT.

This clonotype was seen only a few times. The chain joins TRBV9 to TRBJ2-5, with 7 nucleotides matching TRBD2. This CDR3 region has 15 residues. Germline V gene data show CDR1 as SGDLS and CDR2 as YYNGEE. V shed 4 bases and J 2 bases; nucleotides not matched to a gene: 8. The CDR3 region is CASSPWASGQETQYF. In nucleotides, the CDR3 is TGTGCCAGCAGCCCATGGGCTAGCGGACAAGAGACCCAGTACTTC.

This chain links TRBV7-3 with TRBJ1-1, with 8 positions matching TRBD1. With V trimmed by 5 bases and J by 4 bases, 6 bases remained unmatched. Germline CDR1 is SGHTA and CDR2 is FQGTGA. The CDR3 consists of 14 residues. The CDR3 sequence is CASSIGQGPTEAFF. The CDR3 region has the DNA TGTGCCAGCAGCATCGGACAGGGACCCACTGAAGCTTTCTTT.

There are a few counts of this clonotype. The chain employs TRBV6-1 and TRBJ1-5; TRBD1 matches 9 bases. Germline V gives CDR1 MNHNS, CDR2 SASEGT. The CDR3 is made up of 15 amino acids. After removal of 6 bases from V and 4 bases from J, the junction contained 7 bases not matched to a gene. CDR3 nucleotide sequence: TGTGCCAGCAGCCGAGGGACAGGGACAAATCAGCCCCAGCATTTT. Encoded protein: CASSRGTGTNQPQHF.

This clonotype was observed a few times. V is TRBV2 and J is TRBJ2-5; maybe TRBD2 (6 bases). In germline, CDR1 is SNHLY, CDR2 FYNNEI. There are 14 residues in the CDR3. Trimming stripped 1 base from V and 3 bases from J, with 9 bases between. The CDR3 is CASSEGTGEETQYF. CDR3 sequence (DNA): TGTGCCAGCAGTGAAGGTACGGGAGAAGAGACCCAGTACTTC.

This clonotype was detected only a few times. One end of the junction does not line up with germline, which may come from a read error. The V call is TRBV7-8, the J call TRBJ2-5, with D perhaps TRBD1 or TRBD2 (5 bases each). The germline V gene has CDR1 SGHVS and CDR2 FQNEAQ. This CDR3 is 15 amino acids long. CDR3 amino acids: CAGSLESRGSETQYF. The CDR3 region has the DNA TGTGCCGGCAGCTTAGAGTCGAGGGGATCGGAGACCCAGTACTTC.

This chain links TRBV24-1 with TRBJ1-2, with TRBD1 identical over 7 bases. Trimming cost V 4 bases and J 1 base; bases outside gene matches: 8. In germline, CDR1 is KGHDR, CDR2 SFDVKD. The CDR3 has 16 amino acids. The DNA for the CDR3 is TGTGCCACCAGTGACGCAAGCGGGACAGTTAACTATGGCTACACCTTC. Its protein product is CATSDASGTVNYGYTF.

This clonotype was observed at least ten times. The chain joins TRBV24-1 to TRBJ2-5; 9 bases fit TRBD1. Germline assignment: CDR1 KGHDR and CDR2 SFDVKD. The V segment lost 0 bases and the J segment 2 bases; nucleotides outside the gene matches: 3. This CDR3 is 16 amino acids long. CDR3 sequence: CATSDLGQGRQETQYF. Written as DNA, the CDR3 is TGTGCCACCAGTGATTTGGGACAGGGGAGGCAAGAGACCCAGTACTTC.

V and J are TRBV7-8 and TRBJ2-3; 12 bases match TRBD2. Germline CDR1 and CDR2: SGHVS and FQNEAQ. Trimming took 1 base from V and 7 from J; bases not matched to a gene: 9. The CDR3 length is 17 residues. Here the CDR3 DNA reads TGTGCCAGCAGCTTAGTCGATCTAGCGGGAGGGCTAAATACGCAGTATTTT. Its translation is CASSLVDLAGGLNTQYF. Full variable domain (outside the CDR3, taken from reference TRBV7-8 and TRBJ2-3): GAGVSQSPRYKVAKRGQDVALRCDPISGHVSLFWYQQALGQGPEFLTYFQNEAQLDKSGLPSDRFFAERPEGSVSTLKIQRTQQEDSAVYLCASSLVDLAGGLNTQYFGPGTRLTVL.

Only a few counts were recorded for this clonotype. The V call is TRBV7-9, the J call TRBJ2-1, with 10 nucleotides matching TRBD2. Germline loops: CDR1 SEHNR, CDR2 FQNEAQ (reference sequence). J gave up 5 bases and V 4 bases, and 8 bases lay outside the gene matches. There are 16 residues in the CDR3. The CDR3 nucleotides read TGTGCCAGCAGCTCTTTCAGCGGGGGGGAGAACAATGAGCAGTTCTTC. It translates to CASSSFSGGENNEQFF.

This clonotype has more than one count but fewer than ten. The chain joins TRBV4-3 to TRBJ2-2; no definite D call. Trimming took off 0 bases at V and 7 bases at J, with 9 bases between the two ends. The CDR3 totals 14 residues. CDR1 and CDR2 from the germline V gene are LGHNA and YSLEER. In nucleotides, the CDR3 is TGCGCCAGCAGCCAAGAGAGAGGAGACGGGGAGCTGTTTTTT. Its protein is CASSQERGDGELFF.

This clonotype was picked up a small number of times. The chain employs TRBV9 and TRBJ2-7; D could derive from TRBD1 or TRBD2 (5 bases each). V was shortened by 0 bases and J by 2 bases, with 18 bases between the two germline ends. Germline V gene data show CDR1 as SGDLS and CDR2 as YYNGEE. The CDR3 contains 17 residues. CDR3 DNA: TGTGCCAGCAGCGTAGAGTCCGGGACGGCAAAGACCTACGAGCAGTACTTC. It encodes CASSVESGTAKTYEQYF.

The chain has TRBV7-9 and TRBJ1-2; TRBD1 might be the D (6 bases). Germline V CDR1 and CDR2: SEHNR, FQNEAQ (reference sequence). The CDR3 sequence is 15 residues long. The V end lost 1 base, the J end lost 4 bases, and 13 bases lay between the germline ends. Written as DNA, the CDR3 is TGTGCCAGCAGCTTAGGAAGGACAGCGACCTATGGCTACACCTTC. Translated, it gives CASSLGRTATYGYTF.

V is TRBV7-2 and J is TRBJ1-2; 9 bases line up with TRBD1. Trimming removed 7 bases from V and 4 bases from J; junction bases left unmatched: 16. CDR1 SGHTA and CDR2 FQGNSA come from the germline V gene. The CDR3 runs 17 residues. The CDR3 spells CASTHAGTGILSYGYTF. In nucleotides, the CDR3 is TGTGCCAGCACACACGCCGGGACAGGGATTTTAAGCTATGGCTACACCTTC.

CDR3 sequence reads: CASSSDRGLLRSNQPQHF. CDR3 DNA sequence: TGTGCCAGCAGCTCCGACAGGGGGCTCCTTCGTAGCAATCAGCCCCAGCATTTT. The chain couples TRBV6-2 or TRBV6-3 to TRBJ1-5; 10 nucleotides align to TRBD1. The germline V gene has CDR1 MNHEY and CDR2 SVGEGT. This CDR3 has 18 amino acids. V dropped 6 bases and J dropped 0; count of bases not matched to a gene: 11.

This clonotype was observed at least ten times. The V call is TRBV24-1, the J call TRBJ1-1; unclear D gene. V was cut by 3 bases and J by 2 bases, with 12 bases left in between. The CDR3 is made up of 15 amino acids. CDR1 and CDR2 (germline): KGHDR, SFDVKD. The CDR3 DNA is TGTGCCACCAGTGATAACCGACAAACCAACACTGAAGCTTTCTTT. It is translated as CATSDNRQTNTEAFF.

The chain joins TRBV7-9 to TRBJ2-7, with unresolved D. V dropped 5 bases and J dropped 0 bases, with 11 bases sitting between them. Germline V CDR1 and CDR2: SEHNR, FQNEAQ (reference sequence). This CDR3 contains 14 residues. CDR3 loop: CASSTGPNSYEQYF. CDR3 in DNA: TGTGCCAGCAGCACCGGGCCAAACTCCTACGAGCAGTACTTC.

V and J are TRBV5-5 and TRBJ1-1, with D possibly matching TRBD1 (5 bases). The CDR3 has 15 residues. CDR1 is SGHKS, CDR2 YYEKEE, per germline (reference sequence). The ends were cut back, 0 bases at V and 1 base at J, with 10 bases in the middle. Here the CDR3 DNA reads TGTGCCAGCAGCTTGGAGCCAGGGACGAACACTGAAGCTTTCTTT. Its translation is CASSLEPGTNTEAFF.